This T cell receptor (beta chain) was captured by sequencing in a study of cytomegalovirus exposure and HLA in healthy donors. Details on this clone: One end of the junction fails to match germline, which may point to a read error.

PCR was performed using 60 Vbeta and 13 Jbeta primers. Measured with immunoSEQ multiplex PCR; TCRdb has only the in-frame clones, and not every one. The table lists roughly 130,000 clones, approximately 80% of them singletons, with about 10% in the top ten. CDR1 is GTSNPN and CDR2 is SVGIG in the germline V gene (reference sequence). The CDR3 consists of 18 residues. The V and J genes are TRBV30 and TRBJ1-1; tentatively, D is TRBD1 (6 bases). The sequencing input was PBMCs. The receptor comes from a woman in her forties or fifties in good health and CMV-seropositive. The DNA for the CDR3 is TGTGCCTGGAGTGCCCACGTCAGGGGACGGGATTTGAAAACTGAAGCTTTCTTT. This gives the protein CAWSAHVRGRDLKTEAFF. Full variable domain (outside the CDR3, taken from reference TRBV30 and TRBJ1-1): SQTIHQWPATLVQPVGSPLSLECTVEGTSNPNLYWYRQAAGRGLQLLFYSVGIGQISSEVPQNLSASRPQDRQFILSSKKLLLSDSGFYLCAWSAHVRGRDLKTEAFFGQGTRLTVV.